This TCR beta chain was sequenced for a study of cytomegalovirus exposure and HLA in healthy donors. Study-wide results and caveats: The tendency of first-cohort TCR clusters to co-occur in the 90 to 150 validation repertoires emerged from a later analysis. The listing of 150 to 200 TCR beta chains classed them as cytomegalovirus-associated.

This CDR3 has 15 residues. V dropped 4 bases and J dropped 4 bases, with 14 bases sitting between them. CDR1 and CDR2 from the germline V gene are SGHVS and FNYEAQ. Using immunoSEQ multiplex PCR, the repertoire was profiled, and TCRdb retains in-frame clones only, with some absent. The repertoire consists of about 160,000 clones, with 65% to 90% occurring once and the leading ten covering 2% to 2.5%. To note about this clone: Its specificity is unknown.

The rearrangement uses TRBV7-6 and TRBJ1-5, with D possibly matching TRBD1 (5 bases). This sequence originates from a woman younger than 30 in good health and CMV-seronegative. What was sequenced was PBMCs. CDR3 sequence reads: CASSSRAGGNQPQHF. The CDR3 DNA reads as TGTGCCAGCAGCTCCAGGGCCGGGGGGAATCAGCCCCAGCATTTT.